One and the same sample provided the 18 T cell receptor beta chains below, sequenced in a study of beta chain features in type 1 diabetes. Study results and caveats: Among patients with Type 1 diabetes, TCRB CDR3s were moderately but significantly shorter in every one of the four CD4+ subsets.

These receptors have no identified antigens. Sequencing targeted expressed TCRB transcripts, as all isolated RNA had been reverse transcribed. Clones were read by immunoSEQ multiplex PCR, and TCRdb kept only the in-frame ones, dropping some. Among 150,000 to 190,000 clones listed, about a tenth were seen once. Sequencing used central memory CD4+ T cells from blood. The receptor set was obtained from a man younger than 40 with type 1 diabetes.

A few counts support this clone. The rearrangement links TRBV28 to TRBJ2-7; 9 nucleotides align to TRBD2. CDR1 is MDHEN, CDR2 SYDVKM, per germline. The CDR3 has 15 amino acids. With V trimmed by 2 bases and J by 6 bases, 8 bases remained unmatched. CDR3 nucleotides: TGTGCCAGCAGTTTAGGTTCTAGCGGGACGGGCGAGCAGTACTTC. Translated, it gives CASSLGSSGTGEQYF. Full variable domain (missing parts from reference TRBV28 and TRBJ2-7): DVKVTQSSRYLVKRTGEKVFLECVQDMDHENMFWYRQDPGLGLRLIYFSYDVKMKEKGDIPEGYSVSREKKERFSLILESASTNQTSMYLCASSLGSSGTGEQYFGPGTRLTVT.

The table lists this clone with a few counts. The chain has TRBV6-1 and TRBJ2-7, with D possibly TRBD2 on 5 matching bases. The V end was cut by 8 bases, the J end by 6 bases, with 17 bases between. Germline assignment: CDR1 MNHNS and CDR2 SASEGT. CDR3 length equals 13 residues. The CDR3 DNA is TGTGCCAGCTCCCTCGAGCCTAGCAGCGAGCAGTACTTC. This translates into CASSLEPSSEQYF.

The chain couples TRBV7-9 to TRBJ2-2; 8 bases agree with TRBD2. This CDR3 contains 16 residues. The trim removed 3 bases at V and 3 bases at J, leaving 6 bases unmatched. CDR1 SEHNR and CDR2 FQNEAQ come from the germline V gene (reference sequence). The CDR3 spells CASSFTSGTYTGELFF. The CDR3 coding sequence is TGTGCCAGCAGCTTTACTAGCGGAACCTACACCGGGGAGCTGTTTTTT.

This clone was seen more than once but under ten times. The V and J genes are TRBV11-1 and TRBJ2-7, with TRBD1 matching 7 bases. The CDR3 spans 14 residues. With V trimmed by 5 bases and J by 2 bases, 6 bases remained unmatched. Per the germline V gene, CDR1 is SGHAT and CDR2 is FQDESV (reference sequence). This CDR3 reads CASSQRQGAYEQYF. The CDR3, as DNA: TGTGCCAGCAGCCAGAGACAGGGAGCCTACGAGCAGTACTTC.

This chain connects TRBV6-5 to TRBJ2-7, with no clear D. The CDR3 consists of 11 residues. Germline V lookup: CDR1 MNHEY, CDR2 SVGAGI. V dropped 6 bases and J dropped 4 bases, with 7 bases sitting between them. The CDR3 sequence: CASRTYYEQYF. The CDR3 nucleotides are TGTGCCAGCAGAACATATTACGAGCAGTACTTC.

The chain uses TRBV7-2 and TRBJ2-7; 10 positions match TRBD1. The V gene end was trimmed by 5 bases and the J gene end by 5 bases; junction bases not matched to a gene: 6. Germline V gene lookup returns CDR1 SGHTA and CDR2 FQGNSA. The CDR3 is 14 residues long. The DNA for the CDR3 is TGTGCCAGCAGCGCTGGGACAGGGGTCGACGAGCAGTACTTC. This translates into CASSAGTGVDEQYF. Full variable domain (missing parts from reference TRBV7-2 and TRBJ2-7): GAGVSQSPSNKVTEKGKDVELRCDPISGHTALYWYRQSLGQGLEFLIYFQGNSAPDKSGLPSDRFSAERTGGSVSTLTIQRTQQEDSAVYLCASSAGTGVDEQYFGPGTRLTVT.

There are a few counts of this clone. The sample contains more than one DNA sequence encoding this CDR3. The chain couples TRBV5-5 to TRBJ2-1; D is perhaps TRBD1 (6 bases). Germline V gene sequence: CDR1 SGHKS, CDR2 YYEKEE (reference sequence). V lost 2 bases and J 1 base, leaving 7 bases between the germline ends. The CDR3 covers 14 residues. CDR3 sequence reads: CASSLQGSYNEQFF. The CDR3 coding sequence is TGTGCCAGCAGCTTACAGGGATCCTACAATGAGCAGTTCTTC.

This chain joins TRBV11-2 and TRBJ2-1; TRBD2 matches 11 bases. J was trimmed by 1 base and V by 5 bases; bases with no gene match: 4. CDR1 SGHAT and CDR2 FQNNGV come from the germline V gene. This CDR3 region has 16 residues. The CDR3, as DNA: TGTGCCAGCAGCCCGATAGCGGGAGGGTCCTACAATGAGCAGTTCTTC. This encodes CASSPIAGGSYNEQFF.

This clone occurred a few times. This chain uses TRBV28 with TRBJ1-1; 7 bases map to TRBD1. V was pared by 8 bases and J by 5 bases, with 11 bases of the junction left unmatched. The germline CDR1 and CDR2 sequences are MDHEN and SYDVKM. The CDR3 is made up of 14 amino acids. The CDR3 here is CASLTPAGGTEAFF. In nucleotides, the CDR3 is TGTGCCAGCCTCACCCCAGCAGGGGGTACTGAAGCTTTCTTT.

This clone was counted a few times. The J gene is TRBJ1-5, the V gene TRBV19; 8 nucleotides match TRBD1. The CDR3 spans 15 residues. V trimming: 7 bases; J trimming: 5 bases; junction bases outside the gene matches: 10. The germline V gene has CDR1 LNHDA and CDR2 SQIVND (reference sequence). The CDR3 region is CASTSGQGGYQPQHF. DNA of the CDR3: TGTGCCAGTACATCTGGACAGGGAGGGTATCAGCCCCAGCATTTT.

This clone was picked up a small number of times. The V gene is TRBV7-9, the J gene TRBJ1-3; maybe TRBD1 (6 bases). This CDR3 has 15 amino acids. Germline V lookup: CDR1 SEHNR, CDR2 FQNEAQ (reference sequence). The germline V and J ends were trimmed by 5 bases and 4 bases, with 15 bases remaining between them. Here the CDR3 reads CASSSEGGRGNTIYF. The CDR3 DNA follows: TGTGCCAGCAGCAGTGAGGGGGGGCGCGGAAACACCATATATTTT.

This clone was seen only a few times. This chain joins TRBV23-1 and TRBJ1-1; 9 bases agree with TRBD1. TRBV23-1 qualifies as an ORF whose function is uncertain. The CDR3 totals 13 residues. V shed 2 bases and J 8 bases; nucleotides not matched to a gene: 3. The CDR3 loop is CASSQPGQGEAFF. The CDR3 DNA is TGCGCCAGCAGTCAACCGGGACAGGGAGAAGCTTTCTTT.

This clone appeared a few times. This sequence joins TRBV7-9 and TRBJ1-2, with D perhaps TRBD1 (6 bases). CDR1 SEHNR and CDR2 FQNEAQ come from the germline V gene (reference sequence). With 6 bases removed from V and 7 bases from J, the gap between germline ends came to 9 bases. CDR3 length: 11 amino acids. CDR3 in amino acids: CASSTGFGYTF. The CDR3 DNA sequence: TGTGCCAGCAGTACAGGGTTTGGCTACACCTTC.

In its sample, this clone was seen a few times. The gene calls are TRBV6-5 and TRBJ1-3; D is possibly TRBD1 (5 bases). This CDR3 spans 15 amino acids. Germline-derived CDR1 and CDR2 are MNHEY and SVGAGI. Trimming took 5 bases from V and 3 from J, leaving 14 bases between them. Here the CDR3 reads CASSRQPDIGNTIYF. The CDR3 DNA follows: TGTGCCAGCAGTCGACAGCCTGACATTGGAAACACCATATATTTT.

This clone turned up a few times. The rearrangement joins TRBV7-2 to TRBJ2-7, with D hard to call. The ends were cut back, 2 bases at V and 0 bases at J, with 11 bases in the middle. CDR3 length: 15 amino acids. Germline CDR1 reads SGHTA; CDR2 reads FQGNSA. In nucleotides, the CDR3 is TGTGCCAGCAGCTTATATACAACCAGCTCCTACGAGCAGTACTTC. This translates into CASSLYTTSSYEQYF.

The chain couples TRBV27 to TRBJ2-1; 16 positions match TRBD2. The CDR3 has 17 amino acids. Germline CDR1 reads MNHEY; CDR2 reads SMNVEV (reference sequence). V was clipped by 4 bases and J by 7 bases; unmatched bases: 7. The CDR3 nucleotides read TGTGCCAGCAGTTATCCGGGACTAGCGGGAGGGCTTAATGAGCAGTTCTTC. Translation: CASSYPGLAGGLNEQFF.

This chain links TRBV19 with TRBJ2-6; D may be TRBD2 (7 bases). Germline lookup yields CDR1 LNHDA and CDR2 SQIVND (reference sequence). The CDR3 covers 16 residues. Trimming removed 0 bases at V and 5 bases at J, with 11 bases between. The CDR3 nucleotides read TGTGCCAGTAGTATAGAAAGGGGGGGACGGGCCAACGTCCTGACTTTC. Encoded protein: CASSIERGGRANVLTF. The full variable domain, its missing parts supplied by reference TRBV19 and TRBJ2-6, is DGGITQSPKYLFRKEGQNVTLSCEQNLNHDAMYWYRQDPGQGLRLIYYSQIVNDFQKGDIAEGYSVSREKKESFPLTVTSAQKNPTAFYLCASSIERGGRANVLTFGAGSRLTVL.

There are a few counts of this clone. The rearrangement joins TRBV28 to TRBJ2-3; 11 bases match TRBD2. Trimming cost V 4 bases and J 3 bases; bases outside gene matches: 6. Germline-derived CDR1 and CDR2 are MDHEN and SYDVKM. The CDR3 runs 16 residues. CDR3 nucleotides: TGTGCCAGCAGTTCCCTTGGGACTAGCGGAACAGATACGCAGTATTTT. Its translation: CASSSLGTSGTDTQYF.